The sequence of this T cell receptor (beta chain) was determined in a study of cytomegalovirus exposure and HLA in healthy donors. 13 Jbeta primers and 60 Vbeta primers were used for the PCR. Using immunoSEQ multiplex PCR, the repertoire was profiled, and TCRdb retains in-frame clones only, with some absent. The data contain about 150,000 clones, just over 65% of them singletons. There are 16 residues in the CDR3. CDR1 and CDR2 (germline): MNHEY, SMNVEV (reference sequence). Trimming pared 5 bases from V and 2 bases from J, leaving 16 bases between. Material for sequencing was PBMCs. The chain combines TRBV27 with TRBJ1-5; no firm D call. The TCR sequence derives from a woman aged 60-70 years in good health and CMV-seronegative. The CDR3 nucleotides are TGTGCCAGCAGTCCGAGGGTAGGGTTGGGCAATCAGCCCCAGCATTTT. Encoded protein: CASSPRVGLGNQPQHF.